The TCR beta chain under discussion was sequenced for a study of shared clonotypes between healthy human individuals. The protocol was immunoSEQ multiplex PCR, while the TCRdb copy is restricted to in-frame clones and leaves out a portion. This sample has a few million clones; around 94% occur once, and the top ten carry roughly 0.14%. Study-wide points: It was the non-shared clonotypes that had lower generation probabilities than clonotypes shared by all four donors.

Points on this clone: Its cognate antigen is unknown.

This CDR3 has 15 residues. CDR1 and CDR2 from the germline V gene are MNHEY and SMNVEV (reference sequence). The V and J ends lost 5 bases and 4 bases respectively, with 17 bases between them. Input material: naive CD4+ T cells sorted from blood. Stated subset: CD45RA+ positively selected. The receptor comes from a man aged 18 to 29 in good health. The chain couples TRBV27 to TRBJ2-5, with D possibly being TRBD2 (6 bases). The CDR3 DNA follows: TGTGCCAGCAGTGATATCCAGGGAGGTCGAGAGACCCAGTACTTC. Protein product: CASSDIQGGRETQYF.